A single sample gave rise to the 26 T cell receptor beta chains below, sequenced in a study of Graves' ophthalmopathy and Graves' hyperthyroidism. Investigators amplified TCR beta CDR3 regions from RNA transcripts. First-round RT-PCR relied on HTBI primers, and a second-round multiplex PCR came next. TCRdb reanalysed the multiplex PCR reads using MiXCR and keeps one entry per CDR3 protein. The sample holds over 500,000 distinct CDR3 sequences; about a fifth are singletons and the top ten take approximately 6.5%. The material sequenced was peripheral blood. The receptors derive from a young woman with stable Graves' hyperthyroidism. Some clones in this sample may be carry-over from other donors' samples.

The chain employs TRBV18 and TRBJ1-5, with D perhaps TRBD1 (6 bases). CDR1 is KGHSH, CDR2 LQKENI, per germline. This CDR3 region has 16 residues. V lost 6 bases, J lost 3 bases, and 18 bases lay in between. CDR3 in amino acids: CASSLNDGTLNQPQHF. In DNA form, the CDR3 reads TGTGCCAGCTCCCTTAACGACGGGACACTCAATCAGCCCCAGCATTTT.

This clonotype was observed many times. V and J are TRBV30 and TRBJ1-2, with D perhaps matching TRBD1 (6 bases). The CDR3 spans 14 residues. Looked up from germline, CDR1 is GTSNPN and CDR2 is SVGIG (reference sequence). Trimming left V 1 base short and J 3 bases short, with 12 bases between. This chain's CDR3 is CAWSGKGEDYGYTF. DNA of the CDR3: TGTGCCTGGAGTGGGAAGGGGGAAGACTATGGCTACACCTTC.

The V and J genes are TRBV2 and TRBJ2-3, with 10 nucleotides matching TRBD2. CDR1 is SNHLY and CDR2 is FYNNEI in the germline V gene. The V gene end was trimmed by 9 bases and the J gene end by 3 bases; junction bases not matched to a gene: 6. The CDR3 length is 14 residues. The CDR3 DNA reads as TGTGCCAGTCTAGCGGGGGAACAGACAGATACGCAGTATTTT. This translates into CASLAGEQTDTQYF.

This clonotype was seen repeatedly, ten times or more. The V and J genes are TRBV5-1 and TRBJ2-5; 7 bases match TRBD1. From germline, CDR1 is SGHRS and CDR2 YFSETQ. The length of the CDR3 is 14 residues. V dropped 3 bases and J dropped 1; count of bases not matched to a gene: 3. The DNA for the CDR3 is TGCGCCAGCAGCTCACAGGGGATCCAAGAGACCCAGTACTTC. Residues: CASSSQGIQETQYF.

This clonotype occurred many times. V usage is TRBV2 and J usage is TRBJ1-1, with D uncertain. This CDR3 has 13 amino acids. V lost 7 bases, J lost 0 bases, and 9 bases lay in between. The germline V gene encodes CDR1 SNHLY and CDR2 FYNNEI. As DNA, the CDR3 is TGTGCCAGCACCGTCGGGGTGAACACTGAAGCTTTCTTT. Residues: CASTVGVNTEAFF.

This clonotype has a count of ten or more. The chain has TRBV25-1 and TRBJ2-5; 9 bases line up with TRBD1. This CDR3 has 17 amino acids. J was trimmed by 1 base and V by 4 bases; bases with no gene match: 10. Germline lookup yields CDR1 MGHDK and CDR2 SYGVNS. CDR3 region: CASSAAPGQGLQETQYF. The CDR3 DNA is TGTGCCAGCAGTGCGGCACCGGGACAGGGACTCCAAGAGACCCAGTACTTC.

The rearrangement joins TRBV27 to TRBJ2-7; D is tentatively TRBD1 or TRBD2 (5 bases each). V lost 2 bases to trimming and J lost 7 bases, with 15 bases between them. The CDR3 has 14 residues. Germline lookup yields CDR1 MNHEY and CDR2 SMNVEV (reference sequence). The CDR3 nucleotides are TGTGCCAGCAGTTTAGTCCGGGACGGGCGGGAGCAGTACTTC. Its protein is CASSLVRDGREQYF.

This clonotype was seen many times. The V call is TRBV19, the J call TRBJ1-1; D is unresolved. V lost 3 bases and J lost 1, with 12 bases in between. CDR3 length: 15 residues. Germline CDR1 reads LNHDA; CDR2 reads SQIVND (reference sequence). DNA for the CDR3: TGTGCCAGTAGTATCCCGTTGACTGAGAACACTGAAGCTTTCTTT. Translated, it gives CASSIPLTENTEAFF.

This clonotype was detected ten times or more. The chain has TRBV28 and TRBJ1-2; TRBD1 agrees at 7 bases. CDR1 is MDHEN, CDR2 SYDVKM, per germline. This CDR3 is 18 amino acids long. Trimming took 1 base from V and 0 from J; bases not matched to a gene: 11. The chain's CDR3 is CASSLSAGGTLANYGYTF. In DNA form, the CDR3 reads TGTGCCAGCAGTTTATCGGCAGGGGGGACCTTAGCTAACTATGGCTACACCTTC.

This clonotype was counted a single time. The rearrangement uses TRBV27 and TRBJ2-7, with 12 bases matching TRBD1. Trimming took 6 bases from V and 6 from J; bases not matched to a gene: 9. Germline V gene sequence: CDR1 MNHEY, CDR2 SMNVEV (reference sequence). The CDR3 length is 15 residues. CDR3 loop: CASSTYRDRGPEQYF. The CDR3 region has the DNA TGTGCCAGCAGCACATACCGGGACAGGGGGCCCGAGCAGTACTTC.

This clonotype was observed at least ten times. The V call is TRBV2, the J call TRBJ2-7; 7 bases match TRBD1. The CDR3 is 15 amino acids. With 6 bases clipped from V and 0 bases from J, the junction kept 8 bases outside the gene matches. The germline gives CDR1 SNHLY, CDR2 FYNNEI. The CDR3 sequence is CASRTRDSPSYEQYF. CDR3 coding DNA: TGTGCCAGCAGAACCAGGGACAGTCCCTCCTACGAGCAGTACTTC. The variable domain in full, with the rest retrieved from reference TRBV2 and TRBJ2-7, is EPEVTQTPSHQVTQMGQEVILRCVPISNHLYFYWYRQILGQKVEFLVSFYNNEISEKSEIFDDQFSVERPDGSNFTLKIRSTKLEDSAMYFCASRTRDSPSYEQYFGPGTRLTVT.

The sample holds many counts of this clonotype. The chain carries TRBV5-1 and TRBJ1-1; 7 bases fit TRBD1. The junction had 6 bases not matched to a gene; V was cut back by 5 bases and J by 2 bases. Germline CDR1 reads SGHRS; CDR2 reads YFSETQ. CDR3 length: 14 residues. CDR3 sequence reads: CASRLTGHNTEAFF. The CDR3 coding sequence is TGCGCCAGCAGGCTGACAGGGCACAACACTGAAGCTTTCTTT.

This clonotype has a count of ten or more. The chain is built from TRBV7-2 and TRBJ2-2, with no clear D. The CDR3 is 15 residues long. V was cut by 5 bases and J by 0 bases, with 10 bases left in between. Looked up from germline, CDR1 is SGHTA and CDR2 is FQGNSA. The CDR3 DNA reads TGTGCCAGCAGCAGGGCCCACGCGAACACCGGGGAGCTGTTTTTT. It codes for CASSRAHANTGELFF. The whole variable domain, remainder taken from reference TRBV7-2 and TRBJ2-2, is GAGVSQSPSNKVTEKGKDVELRCDPISGHTALYWYRQSLGQGLEFLIYFQGNSAPDKSGLPSDRFSAERTGGSVSTLTIQRTQQEDSAVYLCASSRAHANTGELFFGEGSRLTVL.

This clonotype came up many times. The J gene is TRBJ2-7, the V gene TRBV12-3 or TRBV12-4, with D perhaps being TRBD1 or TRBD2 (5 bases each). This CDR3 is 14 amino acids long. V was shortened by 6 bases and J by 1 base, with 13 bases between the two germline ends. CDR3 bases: TGTGCCAGCAGCCGATCCGGGGCATCCTACGAGCAGTACTTC. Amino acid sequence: CASSRSGASYEQYF.

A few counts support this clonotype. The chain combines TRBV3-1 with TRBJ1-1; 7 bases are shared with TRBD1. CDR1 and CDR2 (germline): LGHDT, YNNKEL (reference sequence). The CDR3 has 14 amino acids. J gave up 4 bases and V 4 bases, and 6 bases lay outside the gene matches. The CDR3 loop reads CASSRMTGSTEAFF. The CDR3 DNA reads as TGTGCCAGCAGCCGAATGACAGGGTCCACTGAAGCTTTCTTT.

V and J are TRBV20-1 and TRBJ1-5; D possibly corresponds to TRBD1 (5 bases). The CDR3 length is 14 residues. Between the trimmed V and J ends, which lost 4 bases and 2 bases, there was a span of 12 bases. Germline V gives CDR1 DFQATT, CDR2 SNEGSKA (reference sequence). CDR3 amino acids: CSATVGDGNQPQHF. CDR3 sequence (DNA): TGCAGTGCTACCGTGGGGGACGGCAATCAGCCCCAGCATTTT.

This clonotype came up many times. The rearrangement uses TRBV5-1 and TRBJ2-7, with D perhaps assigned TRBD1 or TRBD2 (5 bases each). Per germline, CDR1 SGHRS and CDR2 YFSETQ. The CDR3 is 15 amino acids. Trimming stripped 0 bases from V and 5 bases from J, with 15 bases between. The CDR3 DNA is TGCGCCAGCAGCTTGGGACCAGGGATCGGGAACGAGCAGTACTTC. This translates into CASSLGPGIGNEQYF.

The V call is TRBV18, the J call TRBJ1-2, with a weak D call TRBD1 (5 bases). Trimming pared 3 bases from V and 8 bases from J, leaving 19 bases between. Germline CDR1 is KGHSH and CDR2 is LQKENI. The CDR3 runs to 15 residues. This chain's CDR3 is CASSPAIRRGDGYTF. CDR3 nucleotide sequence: TGTGCCAGCTCACCCGCAATTAGACGAGGGGACGGCTACACCTTC.

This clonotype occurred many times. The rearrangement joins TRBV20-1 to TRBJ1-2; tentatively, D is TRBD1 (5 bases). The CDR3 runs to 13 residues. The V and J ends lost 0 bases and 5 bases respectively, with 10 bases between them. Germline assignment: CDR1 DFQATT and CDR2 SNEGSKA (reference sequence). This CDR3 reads CSARDRGGYGYTF. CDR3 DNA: TGCAGTGCTAGAGATCGGGGGGGGTATGGCTACACCTTC.

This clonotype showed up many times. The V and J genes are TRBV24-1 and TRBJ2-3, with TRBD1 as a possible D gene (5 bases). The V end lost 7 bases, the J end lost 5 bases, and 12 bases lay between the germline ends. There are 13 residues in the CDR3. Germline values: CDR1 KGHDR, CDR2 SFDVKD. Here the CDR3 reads CATRAGLGDTQYF. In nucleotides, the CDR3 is TGTGCCACCAGAGCAGGGTTGGGAGATACGCAGTATTTT.

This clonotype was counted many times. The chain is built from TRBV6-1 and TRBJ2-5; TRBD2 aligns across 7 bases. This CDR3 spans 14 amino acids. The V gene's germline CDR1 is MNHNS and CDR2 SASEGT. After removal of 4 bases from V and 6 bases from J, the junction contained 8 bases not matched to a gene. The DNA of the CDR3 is TGTGCCAGCAGTGCAGCGGGATCGTCACAGACCCAGTACTTC. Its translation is CASSAAGSSQTQYF.

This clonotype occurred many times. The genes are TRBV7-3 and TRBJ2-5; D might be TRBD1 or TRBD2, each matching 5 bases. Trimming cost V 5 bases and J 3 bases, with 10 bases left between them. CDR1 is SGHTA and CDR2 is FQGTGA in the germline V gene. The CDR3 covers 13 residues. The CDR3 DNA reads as TGTGCCAGCAGCCCACGGGACGAAGAGACCCAGTACTTC. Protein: CASSPRDEETQYF.

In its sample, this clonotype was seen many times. The CDR3 DNA reads TGCGCCAGCAAGGGGGCCCTCTCCTACGAGCAGTACTTC. This encodes CASKGALSYEQYF. The chain links TRBV10-2 to TRBJ2-7; TRBD1 matches 7 bases. Germline CDR1 is WSHSY and CDR2 is SAAADI. The CDR3 runs 13 residues. J gave up 0 bases and V 7 bases, and 3 bases lay outside the gene matches.

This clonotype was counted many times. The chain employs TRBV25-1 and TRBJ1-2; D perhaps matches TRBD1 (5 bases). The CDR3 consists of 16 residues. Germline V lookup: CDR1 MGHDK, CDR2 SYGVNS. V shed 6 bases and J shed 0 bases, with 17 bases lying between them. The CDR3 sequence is CASRAGGTLANYGYTF. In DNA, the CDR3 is TGTGCCAGCAGGGCCGGAGGGACGCTCGCTAACTATGGCTACACCTTC.

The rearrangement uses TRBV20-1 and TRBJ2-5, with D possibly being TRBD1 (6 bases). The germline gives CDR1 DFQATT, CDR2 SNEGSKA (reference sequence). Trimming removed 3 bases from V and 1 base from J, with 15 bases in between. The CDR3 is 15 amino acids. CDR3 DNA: TGCAGTGCTAGTCACCTTACAGGGCCCCAAGAGACCCAGTACTTC. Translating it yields CSASHLTGPQETQYF.

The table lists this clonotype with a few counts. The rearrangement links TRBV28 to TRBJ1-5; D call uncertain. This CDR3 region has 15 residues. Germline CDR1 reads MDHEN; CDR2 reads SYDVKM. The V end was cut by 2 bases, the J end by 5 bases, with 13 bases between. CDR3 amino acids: CASSLILGVDQPQHF. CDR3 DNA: TGTGCCAGCAGTTTAATACTCGGGGTGGATCAGCCCCAGCATTTT.